Shown below are 2 T cell receptor beta chains from a single sample sequenced in a study of blood T cell repertoires in COVID-19. Libraries were prepared by immunoSEQ multiplex PCR; TCRdb keeps only in-frame clonotypes and omits some of them. The table includes more than 300,000 clones, about four fifths detected once. The sequencing input was PBMCs or T cells enriched from blood (not recorded which). The origin of the receptors is a woman in her 50s who had recovered from COVID-19.

The CDR3 DNA follows: TGTGCCAGCAGCTCAGGCCTAGCGGAAAACACCGGGGAGCTGTTTTTT. This gives the protein CASSSGLAENTGELFF. V gene TRBV7-9 combines with J gene TRBJ2-2; 7 positions match TRBD2. Germline values: CDR1 SEHNR, CDR2 FQNEAQ (reference sequence). The CDR3 is 16 residues long. V gave up 4 bases and J gave up 2 bases; unmatched junction bases: 7.

The rearrangement uses TRBV5-5 and TRBJ1-5; D may be TRBD1 (5 bases). The CDR3 has 15 amino acids. Trimming pared 2 bases from V and 0 bases from J, leaving 9 bases between. CDR1 SGHKS and CDR2 YYEKEE come from the germline V gene (reference sequence). CDR3 region: CASSFYGGSNQPQHF. The DNA of the CDR3 is TGTGCCAGCAGCTTTTACGGGGGTAGCAATCAGCCCCAGCATTTT.